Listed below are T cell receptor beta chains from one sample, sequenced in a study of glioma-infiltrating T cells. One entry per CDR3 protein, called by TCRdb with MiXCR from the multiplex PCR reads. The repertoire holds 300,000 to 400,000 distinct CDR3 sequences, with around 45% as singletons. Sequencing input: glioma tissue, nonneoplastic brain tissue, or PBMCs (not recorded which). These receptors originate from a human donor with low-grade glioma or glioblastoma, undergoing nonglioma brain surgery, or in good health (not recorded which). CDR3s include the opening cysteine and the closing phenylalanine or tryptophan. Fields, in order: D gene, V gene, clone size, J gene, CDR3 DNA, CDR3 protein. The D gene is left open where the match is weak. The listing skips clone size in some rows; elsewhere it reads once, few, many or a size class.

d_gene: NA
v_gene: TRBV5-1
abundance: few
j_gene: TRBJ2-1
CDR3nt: TGCGCCAGCAGCTTCAGCCCCTCCTACAATGAGCAGTTCTTC
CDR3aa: CASSFSPSYNEQFF

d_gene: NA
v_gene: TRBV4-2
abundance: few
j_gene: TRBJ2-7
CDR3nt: TGTGCCAGCAGCCAGAGCGGCGTATCCTACGAGCAGTACTTC
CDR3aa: CASSQSGVSYEQYF

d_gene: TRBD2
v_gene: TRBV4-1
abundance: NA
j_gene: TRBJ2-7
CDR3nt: TGCGCCAGCAGCCAACCACTAGCGGGGATCTACGAGCAGTACTTC
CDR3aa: CASSQPLAGIYEQYF

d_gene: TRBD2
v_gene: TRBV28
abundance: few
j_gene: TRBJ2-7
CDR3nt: TGTGCCAACAGCCCGGGAGGGCGAGGCTCCTACGAGCAGTACTTC
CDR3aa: CANSPGGRGSYEQYF

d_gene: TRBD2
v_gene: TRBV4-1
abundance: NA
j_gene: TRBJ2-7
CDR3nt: TGCGCCAGCAGCCAAGATGAAACTAGCGGGAGTATATACGAGAAGTACTTC
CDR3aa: CASSQDETSGSIYEKYF

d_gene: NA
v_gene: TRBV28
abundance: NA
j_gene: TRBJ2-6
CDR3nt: TGTGCCAGCCAGATGGTGCTGGATGGGGCCAACGTCCTGACTTTC
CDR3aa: CASQMVLDGANVLTF

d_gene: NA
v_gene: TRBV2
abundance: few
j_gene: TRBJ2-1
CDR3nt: TGTGCCAGCACCAGGGTGGGCAATGAGCAGTTCTTC
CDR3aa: CASTRVGNEQFF

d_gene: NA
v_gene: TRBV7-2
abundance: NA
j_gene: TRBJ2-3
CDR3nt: TGTGCCAGCTGCTTAACAGGGCACAGCACAGATACGCAGTATTTT
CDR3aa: CASCLTGHSTDTQYF

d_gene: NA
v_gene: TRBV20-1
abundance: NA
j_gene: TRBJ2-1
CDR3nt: TGCAGTGCTAGAGGGACCGGGACCCTACCGGGCTCCTACAATGAGCAGTTCTTC
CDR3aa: CSARGTGTLPGSYNEQFF

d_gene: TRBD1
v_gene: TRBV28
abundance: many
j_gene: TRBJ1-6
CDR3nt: TGTGCCAGCAGTCCCGGGACAGGGAATTCACCCCTCCACTTT
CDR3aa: CASSPGTGNSPLHF

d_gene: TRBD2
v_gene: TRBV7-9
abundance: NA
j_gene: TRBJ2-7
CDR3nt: TGTGCCAGCAGCCATACTAGCGGGGGGCTACGGTACAATGAGCAGTACTTC
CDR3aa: CASSHTSGGLRYNEQYF

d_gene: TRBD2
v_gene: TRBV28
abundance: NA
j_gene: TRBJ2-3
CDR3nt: TGTGCCAGCAGTTTATCTGCGGGAGTGGAGCCAGATACGCAGTATTTT
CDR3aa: CASSLSAGVEPDTQYF

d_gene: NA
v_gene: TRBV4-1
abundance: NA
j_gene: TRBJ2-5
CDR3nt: TGCGCCAGCAGCCAAGCCCGGGGTACTGGGGAGACCCAGTACTTC
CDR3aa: CASSQARGTGETQYF

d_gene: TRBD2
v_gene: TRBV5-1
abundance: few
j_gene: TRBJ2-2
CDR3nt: TGCGCCAGCAGCTTGCTGCCAATTAGCGGGAGGAACACCGGGGAGCTGTTTTTT
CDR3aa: CASSLLPISGRNTGELFF

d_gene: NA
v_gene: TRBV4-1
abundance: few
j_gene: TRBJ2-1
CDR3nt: TGTGCCAGCAGTCCCGGAGGGGGCCTAGCGCCTGGGGATGAGCAGTTCTTC
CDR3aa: CASSPGGGLAPGDEQFF

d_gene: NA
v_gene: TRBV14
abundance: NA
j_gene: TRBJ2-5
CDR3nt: TGTGCCAGCAGCCAAGGAAGCAAAGTTTTCCAAGAGACCCAGTACTTC
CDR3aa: CASSQGSKVFQETQYF

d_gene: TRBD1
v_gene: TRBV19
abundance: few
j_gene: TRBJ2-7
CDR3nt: TGTGCCAGTAGTCCCTCCGGGACAGGGGCCTACGAGCAGTACTTC
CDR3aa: CASSPSGTGAYEQYF

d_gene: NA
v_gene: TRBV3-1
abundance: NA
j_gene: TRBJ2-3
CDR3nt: TGTGCCAGCAGCCAAGGCCTATTGACCACAGATATGCAGTATTTT
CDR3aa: CASSQGLLTTDMQYF

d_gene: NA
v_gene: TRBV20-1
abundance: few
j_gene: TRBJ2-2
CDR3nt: TGCAGTGCTAGAGTTTCGAAAGACAACACCGGGGAGCTGTTTTTT
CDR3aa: CSARVSKDNTGELFF

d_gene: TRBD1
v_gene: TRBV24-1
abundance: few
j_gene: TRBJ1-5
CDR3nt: TGTGCCACCGGCTGGACAGGGAACCAGCCCCAGCATTTT
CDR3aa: CATGWTGNQPQHF

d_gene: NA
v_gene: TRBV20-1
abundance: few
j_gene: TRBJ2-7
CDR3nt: TGCAGTGCTAGGAAACTAGAGGGGGAGGGTTTCTACGAGCAGTACTTC
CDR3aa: CSARKLEGEGFYEQYF

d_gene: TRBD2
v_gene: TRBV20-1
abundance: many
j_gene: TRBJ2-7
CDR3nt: TGCAGTGCCCGTAAGGGGACTAGTAGATACTACGAGCAGTACTTC
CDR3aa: CSARKGTSRYYEQYF

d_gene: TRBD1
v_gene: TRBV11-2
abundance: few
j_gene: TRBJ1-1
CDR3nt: TGTGCCAGCAGCTTGGAGGACAGGGTGGTAACTGAAGCTTTCTTT
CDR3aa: CASSLEDRVVTEAFF

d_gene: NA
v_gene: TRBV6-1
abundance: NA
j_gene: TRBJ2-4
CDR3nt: TGTGCCAGCAGGGGGGCACCAGCCAAAAACATTCAGCACTTC
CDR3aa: CASRGAPAKNIQHF

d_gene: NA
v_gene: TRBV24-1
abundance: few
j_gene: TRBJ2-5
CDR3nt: TGTGCCACCAGTGATTCACTTGAGACCCAGTACTTC
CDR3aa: CATSDSLETQYF

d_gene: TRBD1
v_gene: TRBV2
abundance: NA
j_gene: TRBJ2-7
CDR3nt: TGTGCCAGCCACAGGGGGAGCCGTTACGAGCAGTACTTC
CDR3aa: CASHRGSRYEQYF

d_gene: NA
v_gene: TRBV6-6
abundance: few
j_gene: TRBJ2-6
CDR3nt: TGTGCCAGCAGTTACCCCCCAGGGTCAGCTGGGGCCAACGTCCTGACTTTC
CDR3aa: CASSYPPGSAGANVLTF

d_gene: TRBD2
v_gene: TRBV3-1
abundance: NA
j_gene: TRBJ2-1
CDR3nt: TGTGCCAGCAGCCAGGTTGGCGGGACTAGCGGGGGGAGCTCCTACAATGAGCAGTTCTTC
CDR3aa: CASSQVGGTSGGSSYNEQFF

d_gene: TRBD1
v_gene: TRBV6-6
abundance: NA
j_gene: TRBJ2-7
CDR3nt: TGTGCCAGCAGTTACTCGGGGGGACAGGGCGCTTTCGACGAGCAGTACTTC
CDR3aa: CASSYSGGQGAFDEQYF

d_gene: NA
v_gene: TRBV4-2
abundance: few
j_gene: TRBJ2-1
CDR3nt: TGTGCCAGCAGCCAAGAGTCGGTTGTTACTTTGGGCCATGAGCAGTTCTTC
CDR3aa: CASSQESVVTLGHEQFF

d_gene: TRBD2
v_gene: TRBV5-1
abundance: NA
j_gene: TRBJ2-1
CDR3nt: TGCGCCAGCAGCCTCCGCCCGACTAGCGGGAATTTTAATGAGCAGTTCTTC
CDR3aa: CASSLRPTSGNFNEQFF

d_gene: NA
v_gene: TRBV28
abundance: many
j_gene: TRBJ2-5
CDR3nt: TGTGCCAGCAGTTCCCCAAGGGAGTTTCGAGAGACCCAGTACTTC
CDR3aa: CASSSPREFRETQYF

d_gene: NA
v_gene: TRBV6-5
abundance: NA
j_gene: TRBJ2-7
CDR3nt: TGTGCCAGCAGCCCCAGGGGGGGGACACCCTCCTACGAGCAGTACTTC
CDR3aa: CASSPRGGTPSYEQYF

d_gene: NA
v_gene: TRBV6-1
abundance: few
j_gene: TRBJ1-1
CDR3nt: TGTGCCAGCAGTGAATTTGGTCAGGGAGTAGGAACTGAAGCTTTCTTT
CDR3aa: CASSEFGQGVGTEAFF

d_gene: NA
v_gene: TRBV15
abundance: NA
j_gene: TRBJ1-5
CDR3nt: TGTACCACCAGCAGAGATGCGGTGGGATTTCAGCCCCAGCATTTT
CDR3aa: CTTSRDAVGFQPQHF

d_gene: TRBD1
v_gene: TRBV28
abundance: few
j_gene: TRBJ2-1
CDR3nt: TGTGCCAGCAGTACACCAGGGGGCTCCTACAATGAGCAGTTCTTC
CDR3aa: CASSTPGGSYNEQFF

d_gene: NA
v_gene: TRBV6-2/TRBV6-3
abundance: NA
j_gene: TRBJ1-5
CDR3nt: TGTGCCAGCTCTAAGGCGGGGTGGGGCAATCAGCCCCAGCATTTT
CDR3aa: CASSKAGWGNQPQHF

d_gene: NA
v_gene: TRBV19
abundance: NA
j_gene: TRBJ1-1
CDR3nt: TGTGCCAGTAGTTTCGGACAGCAGAACACTGAAGCTTTCTTT
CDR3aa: CASSFGQQNTEAFF

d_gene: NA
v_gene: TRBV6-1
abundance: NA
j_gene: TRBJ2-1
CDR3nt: TGTGCCAGCAGGATGGGACGGGGTGGCAATGAGCAGTTCTTC
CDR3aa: CASRMGRGGNEQFF

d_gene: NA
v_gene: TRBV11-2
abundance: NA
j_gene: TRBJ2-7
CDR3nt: TGTGCCAGCAGCGCAGGACACGACTTAACCTACGAGCAGTACTTC
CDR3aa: CASSAGHDLTYEQYF

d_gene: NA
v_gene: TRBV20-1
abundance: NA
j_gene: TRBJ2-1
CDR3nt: TGCAGTGCTAGAGATTCCGGGACAATCTCCTACAATGAGCAGTTCTTC
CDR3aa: CSARDSGTISYNEQFF

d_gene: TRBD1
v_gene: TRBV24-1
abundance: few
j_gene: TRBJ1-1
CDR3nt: TGTGCCACCAGTGATTCCCGGGACAGGATGAACACTGAAGCTTTCTTT
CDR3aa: CATSDSRDRMNTEAFF

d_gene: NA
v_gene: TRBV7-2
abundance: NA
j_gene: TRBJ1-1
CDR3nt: TGTGCCAGCACCACCAGAGTTCTAATGAACACTGAAGCTTTCTTT
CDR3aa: CASTTRVLMNTEAFF

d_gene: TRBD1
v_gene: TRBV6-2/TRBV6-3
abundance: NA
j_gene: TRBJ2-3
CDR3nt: TGTGCCAGCAGTCTCGACAGGGCCAGAGATACGCAGTATTTT
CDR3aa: CASSLDRARDTQYF

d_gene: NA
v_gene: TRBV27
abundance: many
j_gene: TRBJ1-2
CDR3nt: TGTGCCAGCAGTTTTATAGGGGGTGGCTACACCTTC
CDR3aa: CASSFIGGGYTF

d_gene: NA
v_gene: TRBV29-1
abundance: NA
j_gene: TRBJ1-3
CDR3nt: TGCAGCGTTGACCCGGACCGTGATGGAAACACCATATATTTT
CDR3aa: CSVDPDRDGNTIYF

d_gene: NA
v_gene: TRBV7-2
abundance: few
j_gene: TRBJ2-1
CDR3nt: TGTGCCAGCAGCTTAGTTGCTATCCGGGGGTACAATGAGCAGTTCTTC
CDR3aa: CASSLVAIRGYNEQFF